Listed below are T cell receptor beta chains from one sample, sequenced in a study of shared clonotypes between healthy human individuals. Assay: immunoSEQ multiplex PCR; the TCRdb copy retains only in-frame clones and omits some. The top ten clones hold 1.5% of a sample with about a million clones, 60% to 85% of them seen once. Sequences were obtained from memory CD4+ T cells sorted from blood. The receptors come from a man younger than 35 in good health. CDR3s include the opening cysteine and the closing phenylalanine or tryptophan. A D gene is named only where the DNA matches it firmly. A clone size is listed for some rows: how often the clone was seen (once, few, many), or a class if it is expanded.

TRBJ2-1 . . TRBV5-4 TGTGCCAGCAGCCTGGATCAGTTTGAGCAGTTCTTC CASSLDQFEQFF
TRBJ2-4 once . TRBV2 TGTGCCAGCGGCGGGACATTTAAAAACATTCAGTACTTC CASGGTFKNIQYF
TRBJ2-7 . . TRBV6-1 TGTGCCAGCAGCATACAGGGAAGGGGCGAGCAGTACTTC CASSIQGRGEQYF
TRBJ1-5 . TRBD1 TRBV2 TGTGCCAGCAGGCCTGACAGGGATAGCAATCAGCCCCAGCATTTT CASRPDRDSNQPQHF
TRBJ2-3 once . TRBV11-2 TGTGCCAGCAGCTTATCTGGGTTCGGGACAGATACGCAGTATTTT CASSLSGFGTDTQYF
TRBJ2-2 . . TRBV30 TGTGCCTGGAGTGGTTGGGGAACCGGGGAGCTGTTTTTT CAWSGWGTGELFF
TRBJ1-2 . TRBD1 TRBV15 TGTGCCACCAGCAGAGGGGGACAGGAAGCCTATGGCTACACCTTC CATSRGGQEAYGYTF
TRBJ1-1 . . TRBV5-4 TGTGCCAGCAGCTTGGACCCGTTAGGGAGGAACACTGAAGCTTTCTTT CASSLDPLGRNTEAFF
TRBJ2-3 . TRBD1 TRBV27 TGTGCCAGCAAGCGGGACAGGGGCCCAGATACGCAGTATTTT CASKRDRGPDTQYF
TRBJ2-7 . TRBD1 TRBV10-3 TGTGCCATCAGAGCCGGGACAGGGGATTTCTACGAGCAGTACTTC CAIRAGTGDFYEQYF
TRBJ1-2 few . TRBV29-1 TGCAGCGTTGAGGAAAATACGGGTTTTGGTGGCTACACCTTC CSVEENTGFGGYTF
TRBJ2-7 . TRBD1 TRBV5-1 TGCGCCAGCAGCTCGGGGACAGGGGAATACGAGCAGTACTTC CASSSGTGEYEQYF
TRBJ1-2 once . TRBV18 TGTGCCAGCTCACCACAGGTTTTATCCTATGGCTACACCTTC CASSPQVLSYGYTF
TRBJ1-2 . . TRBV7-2 TGTGCCAGCAGCTTAGTTGAAGGGAACTATGGCTACACCTTC CASSLVEGNYGYTF
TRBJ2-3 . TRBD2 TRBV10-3 TGTGCCATCAGGGAGCGGGGGGGCCGAGATACGCAGTATTTT CAIRERGGRDTQYF
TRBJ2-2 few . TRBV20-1 TGCAGTGCTCCCCAAGCCGGGGAGCTGTTTTTT CSAPQAGELFF
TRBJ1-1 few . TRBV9 TGTGCCAGCAGCGTAGGTCTGGAGAACACTGAAGCTTTCTTT CASSVGLENTEAFF
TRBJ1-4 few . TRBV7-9 TGTGCCAGCAGCTTAGCTGCAACTAATGAAAAACTGTTTTTT CASSLAATNEKLFF
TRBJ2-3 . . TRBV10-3 TGTGCCATCAGGATGGACAGCACAGATACGCAGTATTTT CAIRMDSTDTQYF
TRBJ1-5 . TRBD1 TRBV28 TGTGCCAGCAGTTTAACCCTGGCAGGGGGCAACAATCAGCCCCAGCATTTT CASSLTLAGGNNQPQHF
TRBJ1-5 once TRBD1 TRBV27 TGTGCCACCCGATGGACAGGAACTCTCAATCAGCCCCAGCATTTT CATRWTGTLNQPQHF
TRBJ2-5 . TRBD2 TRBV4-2 TGTGCCAGCAGCCAAGGTCAGCGGGGGGGTCAAGAGACCCAGTACTTC CASSQGQRGGQETQYF
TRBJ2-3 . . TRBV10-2 TGCGCCAGCAGTGTTGACGGGACCAGCACAGATACGCAGTATTTT CASSVDGTSTDTQYF
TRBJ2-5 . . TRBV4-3 TGCGCCAGCAGCCAAAATTGGCCCCGGGAGACCCAGTACTTC CASSQNWPRETQYF
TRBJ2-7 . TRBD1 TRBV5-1 TGCGCCAGCAGCACGGACAGGGGGCTTTACGAGCAGTACTTC CASSTDRGLYEQYF
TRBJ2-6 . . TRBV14 TGTGCCAGCAGCCAATGGGGATCTGGGGCCAACGTCCTGACTTTC CASSQWGSGANVLTF
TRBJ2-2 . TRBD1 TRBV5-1 TGCGCCAGCAGCCCACCGGGACAGGGGATCACCGGGGAGCTGTTTTTT CASSPPGQGITGELFF
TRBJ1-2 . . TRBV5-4 TGTGCCAGCAGCTTGGAGGCACCTTATGGCTACACCTTC CASSLEAPYGYTF
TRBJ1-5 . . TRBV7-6 TGTGCCAGCAGTAGCGGGCTGGGGACGAGCAATCAGCCCCAGCATTTT CASSSGLGTSNQPQHF
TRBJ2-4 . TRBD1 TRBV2 TGTGCCAGCAGTCCGTGGCAGGGGGTAACCAAAAACATTCAGTACTTC CASSPWQGVTKNIQYF
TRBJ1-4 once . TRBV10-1 TGCGCCAGCAGTGTCCCGGACAATAATGAAAAACTGTTTTTT CASSVPDNNEKLFF
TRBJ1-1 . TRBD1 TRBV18 TGTGCCAGCTCACTACAGGGGAGGATTGGCCCGAACACTGAAGCTTTCTTT CASSLQGRIGPNTEAFF
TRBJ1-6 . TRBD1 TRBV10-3 TGTGCCAACACAGCCGACAGGGAAAGATCACCCCTCCACTTT CANTADRERSPLHF
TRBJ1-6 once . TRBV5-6 TGTGCCAGCAGCTTGGACATCGGTTTGCGCTCACCCCTCCACTTT CASSLDIGLRSPLHF
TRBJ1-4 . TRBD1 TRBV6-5 TGTGCCAGCAGTGCTGGGACAGGGGCTGAAAAACTGTTTTTT CASSAGTGAEKLFF
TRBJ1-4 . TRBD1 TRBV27 TGTGCCAGCAGTTCTTGGGACAGGGTAGGTCGAAAACTGTTTTTT CASSSWDRVGRKLFF
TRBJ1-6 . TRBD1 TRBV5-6 TGTGCCAGCAGCGTCATGACAGGGGAATTGGGTTCACCCCTCCACTTT CASSVMTGELGSPLHF
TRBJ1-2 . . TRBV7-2 TGTGCCAGCAGCTTAGTTGCTGTCACGGGAGGCTACACCTTC CASSLVAVTGGYTF
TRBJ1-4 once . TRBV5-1 TGCGCCAGCACCTCCGGGGGGCGACTGTTTTTT CASTSGGRLFF
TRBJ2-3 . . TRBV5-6 TGTGCCAGCAGCTTGTATGTCGCAGGGTCCACAGCTCAAGATACGCAGTATTTT CASSLYVAGSTAQDTQYF
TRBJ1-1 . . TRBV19 TGTGCCAGTAGAGAGGCCCGAACGAATCTGAACACTGAAGCTTTCTTT CASREARTNLNTEAFF
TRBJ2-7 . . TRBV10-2 TGCGCCAGCAGTGAGCGCCGTCAGACTAACCCAAATACCTACGAGCAGTACTTC CASSERRQTNPNTYEQYF
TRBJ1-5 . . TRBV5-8 TGTGCCAGCTTTCCGGGACAAGTCAATCAGCCCCAGCATTTT CASFPGQVNQPQHF
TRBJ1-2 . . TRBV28 TGTGCCAGCCAAGGCCTATCCTATGGCTACACCTTC CASQGLSYGYTF
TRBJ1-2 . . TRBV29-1 TGCAGCGTTGCCCCAGGGGTCGACTATGGCTACACCTTC CSVAPGVDYGYTF
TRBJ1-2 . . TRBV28 TGTGCCAGCAGATCTCGGGGCACAGGGTTATCCTATGGCTACACCTTC CASRSRGTGLSYGYTF
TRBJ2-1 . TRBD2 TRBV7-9 TGTGCCAGCAGCCCTGCGGGACTAGCGGGATGGGATGAGCAGTTCTTC CASSPAGLAGWDEQFF
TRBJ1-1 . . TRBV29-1 TGCAGCGCTCGACGGACCATGAACACTGAAGCTTTCTTT CSARRTMNTEAFF
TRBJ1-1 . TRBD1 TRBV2 TGTGCCAGCAGCTCCGGGACAGTGAACACTGAAGCTTTCTTT CASSSGTVNTEAFF
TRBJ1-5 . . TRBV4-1 TGCGCCAGCAGCCAAGATCGGGGGTGGGGGCAGCCCCAGCATTTT CASSQDRGWGQPQHF
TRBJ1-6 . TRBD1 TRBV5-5 TGTGCCAGCAGCTTGGAGGCCGGGACAGTCTATAATTCACCCCTCCACTTT CASSLEAGTVYNSPLHF
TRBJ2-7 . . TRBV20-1 TGCAGTGCTAGGGAGGGGGCTAGGCAGTACTTC CSAREGARQYF
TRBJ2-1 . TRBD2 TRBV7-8 TGTGCCAGCAGCTTGACTAGCCTGGGGATGTTGCGTCCGTTCTTC CASSLTSLGMLRPFF